One and the same sample provided the 28 T cell receptor beta chains below, sequenced in a study of blood T cell repertoires in COVID-19. Method: immunoSEQ multiplex PCR; TCRdb's copy keeps in-frame clones and lacks some. The table lists roughly 150,000 clones, more than 75% of them singletons, with 5% in the top ten. Sequenced input: peripheral blood. All receptors come from a woman between 50 and 59 years old with acute or convalescent COVID-19.

The chain uses TRBV7-8 and TRBJ1-2, with D possibly TRBD1 on 5 matching bases. V dropped 5 bases and J dropped 7 bases, with 11 bases sitting between them. Germline V gene data show CDR1 as SGHVS and CDR2 as FQNEAQ. The CDR3 extends over 12 amino acids. This CDR3 is CASSPQGFGYTF. CDR3 DNA sequence: TGTGCCAGCAGCCCCCAGGGTTTTGGCTACACCTTC.

This clone has just a few counts. The chain links TRBV18 to TRBJ1-4, with a possible D match to TRBD1 (5 bases). Germline CDR1 reads KGHSH; CDR2 reads LQKENI. V lost 2 bases, J lost 6 bases, and 13 bases lay in between. The CDR3 length is 15 residues. DNA of the CDR3: TGTGCCAGCTCACCAGCCCGGGAGGGGTATGAAAAACTGTTTTTT. Residues: CASSPAREGYEKLFF.

The chain links TRBV6-2 or TRBV6-3 to TRBJ2-7; unclear D gene. Germline V gene sequence: CDR1 MNHEY, CDR2 SVGEGT. CDR3 length: 12 residues. The V gene lost 6 bases and the J gene lost 2 bases, with 8 bases spanning the gap. The CDR3, as DNA: TGTGCCAGCAGCCCAAGCACCTACGAGCAGTACTTC. This translates into CASSPSTYEQYF.

The V call is TRBV2, the J call TRBJ2-1, with D perhaps TRBD2 (6 bases). The germline V gene has CDR1 SNHLY and CDR2 FYNNEI. This CDR3 comprises 13 residues. The ends were cut back, 3 bases at V and 7 bases at J, with 10 bases in the middle. The CDR3 DNA sequence: TGTGCCAGCAGTGAGGGAGGAGGGAATGAGCAGTTCTTC. Translating it yields CASSEGGGNEQFF.

The sample holds a few counts of this clone. The CDR3 nucleotides read TGTGCCAGCACTGGGGCGATCTATGGCTACACCTTC. Translated: CASTGAIYGYTF. This chain joins TRBV6-6 and TRBJ1-2; the D gene is possibly TRBD1 (5 bases). Germline V CDR1 and CDR2: MNHNY, SVGAGI (reference sequence). Trimming shortened V by 7 bases and J by 4 bases, and 10 bases separated the two germline ends. This CDR3 comprises 12 residues.

V and J are TRBV7-3 and TRBJ2-2; 10 bases are shared with TRBD2. Looked up from germline, CDR1 is SGHTA and CDR2 is FQGTGA. After removal of 1 base from V and 0 bases from J, the junction contained 11 bases not matched to a gene. The CDR3 length is 20 residues. The CDR3 here is CASSLNPTGSGGANTGELFF. The DNA for the CDR3 is TGTGCCAGCAGCTTAAACCCCACAGGGAGCGGGGGGGCGAACACCGGGGAGCTGTTTTTT.

On this clone: This sample also contains other DNA sequences that code for the same CDR3. This chain uses TRBV11-3 with TRBJ2-1; 7 bases are a match to TRBD2. This CDR3 contains 14 residues. V gave up 4 bases and J gave up 2 bases; unmatched junction bases: 2. CDR1 and CDR2 from the germline V gene are SGHNT and YENEEA. CDR3 sequence (DNA): TGTGCCAGCAGCTCTGGACTAGCCTACAATGAGCAGTTCTTC. Encoded protein: CASSSGLAYNEQFF.

The genes are TRBV6-5 and TRBJ1-1; D might be TRBD1 (5 bases). Germline V gene lookup returns CDR1 MNHEY and CDR2 SVGAGI. With 0 bases removed from V and 0 bases from J, the gap between germline ends came to 11 bases. The CDR3 is 16 amino acids. The CDR3 region is CASSYSGGTMNTEAFF. The CDR3 DNA reads as TGTGCCAGCAGTTACTCGGGGGGTACAATGAACACTGAAGCTTTCTTT.

This chain joins TRBV7-3 and TRBJ1-6; possible D gene TRBD1, 5 bases. Trimming left V 1 base short and J 10 bases short, with 11 bases between. This CDR3 is 14 amino acids long. The germline CDR1 and CDR2 sequences are SGHTA and FQGTGA. CDR3 amino acids: CASSLRPGRSPLHF. CDR3 DNA: TGTGCCAGCAGCTTAAGGCCAGGGAGGTCACCCCTCCACTTT. Looking up the rest from reference TRBV7-3 and TRBJ1-6 gives the full variable domain: GAGVSQTPSNKVTEKGKYVELRCDPISGHTALYWYRQSLGQGPEFLIYFQGTGAADDSGLPNDRFFAVRPEGSVSTLKIQRTERGDSAVYLCASSLRPGRSPLHFGNGTRLTVT.

The genes are TRBV5-5 and TRBJ1-1, with D unresolved. The CDR3 loop spans 14 amino acids. V dropped 1 base and J dropped 4 bases, with 11 bases sitting between them. Germline CDR1 SGHKS, CDR2 YYEKEE (reference sequence). The CDR3 nucleotides read TGTGCCAGCAGCTTGTTCAGCGCAGCCACTGAAGCTTTCTTT. It translates to CASSLFSAATEAFF.

This sequence joins TRBV28 and TRBJ1-2, with 7 bases fitting TRBD1. The V gene's germline CDR1 is MDHEN and CDR2 SYDVKM. Trimming cost V 7 bases and J 2 bases; bases outside gene matches: 7. This CDR3 contains 14 residues. Here the CDR3 DNA reads TGTGCCAGCAACGGGGGGGGACAGAACTATGGCTACACCTTC. Translating gives CASNGGGQNYGYTF.

This chain connects TRBV12-2 to TRBJ1-2; TRBD1 is the table's D call and was not checked against the DNA. TRBV12-2 is described as a pseudogene. This CDR3 has 13 residues. In DNA form, the CDR3 reads TGTGCAAGGACAGGGGCCTTTGATTATGGCTACACCTTC. Amino acids: CARTGAFDYGYTF.

The rearrangement links TRBV7-2 to TRBJ2-1, with 11 bases identical to TRBD2. CDR1 is SGHTA, CDR2 FQGNSA, per germline. The CDR3 has 14 residues. V gave up 5 bases and J gave up 7 bases; unmatched junction bases: 4. The CDR3 nucleotides read TGTGCCAGCAGCCTTAGCGGGGGGGTGAATGAGCAGTTCTTC. This sequence encodes CASSLSGGVNEQFF.

V is TRBV11-2 and J is TRBJ2-2; 7 positions match TRBD1. Unmatched junction bases numbered 7, after V lost 7 bases and J lost 5 bases. This CDR3 has 14 residues. The germline V gene encodes CDR1 SGHAT and CDR2 FQNNGV. The CDR3 DNA reads TGTGCCAGCAACCGACAGGGTGGAACCGGGGAGCTGTTTTTT. Translating it yields CASNRQGGTGELFF.

This clone was seen repeatedly, ten times or more. This chain uses TRBV7-9 with TRBJ2-1; TRBD1 might be the D (6 bases). With 0 bases removed from V and 6 bases from J, the gap between germline ends came to 9 bases. The CDR3 covers 14 residues. Per the germline V gene, CDR1 is SEHNR and CDR2 is FQNEAQ (reference sequence). Here the CDR3 DNA reads TGTGCCAGCAGCTTAGCGAACAGGGTCAATGAGCAGTTCTTC. It specifies CASSLANRVNEQFF.

The chain joins TRBV6-5 to TRBJ1-5; 7 nucleotides match TRBD1. Per germline, CDR1 MNHEY and CDR2 SVGAGI. The CDR3 spans 14 residues. The V and J ends lost 5 bases and 2 bases, in that order; junction bases with no gene match: 3. CDR3 in amino acids: CASSTTGGNQPQHF. CDR3 coding DNA: TGTGCCAGCAGTACAACAGGGGGCAATCAGCCCCAGCATTTT.

J is TRBJ1-4 and V is TRBV4-3; TRBD1 aligns across 7 bases. This CDR3 has 17 amino acids. CDR1 is LGHNA and CDR2 is YSLEER in the germline V gene. V gave up 4 bases and J gave up 8 bases; unmatched junction bases: 16. The CDR3 bases are TGCGCCAGCAGCCCGCGGGATGGGGACCAGGGGGGCGAAAAACTGTTTTTT. Residues: CASSPRDGDQGGEKLFF.

The chain has TRBV6-4 and TRBJ1-3; no clear D. From germline, CDR1 is MRHNA and CDR2 SNTAGT. The CDR3 is 13 amino acids. V was pared by 4 bases and J by 7 bases, with 11 bases between. CDR3 in DNA: TGTGCCAGCAGTGCTCGGGTGTGGAACACCATATATTTT. It codes for CASSARVWNTIYF.

This chain joins TRBV28 and TRBJ1-2; D not certain. The CDR3 covers 13 residues. Trimming removed 5 bases at V and 4 bases at J, with 11 bases between. Germline CDR1 is MDHEN and CDR2 is SYDVKM. The CDR3 sequence is CASSKEAPYGYTF. Written as DNA, the CDR3 is TGTGCCAGCAGTAAAGAGGCCCCCTATGGCTACACCTTC.

The gene calls are TRBV18 and TRBJ1-1; no reliable D call. V was cut by 8 bases and J by 1 base, with 11 bases left in between. This CDR3 is 13 amino acids long. Germline loops: CDR1 KGHSH, CDR2 LQKENI. CDR3: CASTSGRNTEAFF. CDR3 nucleotides: TGTGCCAGCACATCGGGGAGGAACACTGAAGCTTTCTTT.

This chain uses TRBV18 with TRBJ1-6; D unresolved. CDR3 length: 15 amino acids. Trimming took 2 bases from V and 0 from J, leaving 5 bases between them. The germline CDR1 and CDR2 sequences are KGHSH and LQKENI. CDR3 region: CASSPRSSYNSPLHF. DNA of the CDR3: TGTGCCAGCTCACCAAGGAGCTCCTATAATTCACCCCTCCACTTT.

The genes are TRBV19 and TRBJ1-5; D might be TRBD1 (5 bases). V lost 5 bases to trimming and J lost 7 bases, with 9 bases between them. The CDR3 length is 12 residues. Germline V gene sequence: CDR1 LNHDA, CDR2 SQIVND (reference sequence). CDR3 sequence (DNA): TGTGCCAGTAGTCAGGGTCAGCAGCCCCAGCATTTT. As protein: CASSQGQQPQHF.

V and J are TRBV15 and TRBJ2-6; D might be TRBD1 (5 bases). From germline, CDR1 is LNHNV and CDR2 YYDKDF (reference sequence). CDR3 length equals 19 residues. Deletions cut 0 bases from V and 2 bases from J, with 17 bases between. The CDR3, as DNA: TGTGCCACCAGCAGAGATAGACAGACAAGGATGGCTGGGGCCAACGTCCTGACTTTC. This translates into CATSRDRQTRMAGANVLTF.

The chain recombines TRBV7-9 with TRBJ1-4; D is perhaps TRBD1 (6 bases). Germline-derived CDR1 and CDR2 are SEHNR and FQNEAQ (reference sequence). V lost 1 base and J 7 bases, leaving 10 bases between the germline ends. The CDR3 is made up of 14 amino acids. This chain's CDR3 is CASSLGSGAEKLFF. CDR3 nucleotide sequence: TGTGCCAGCAGCTTAGGTTCAGGGGCTGAAAAACTGTTTTTT.

The rearrangement links TRBV2 to TRBJ2-1, with D perhaps matching TRBD2 (5 bases). Trimming shortened V by 1 base and J by 6 bases, and 13 bases separated the two germline ends. Germline-derived CDR1 and CDR2 are SNHLY and FYNNEI. The CDR3 length is 15 residues. The CDR3: CASSEDGLTTNEQFF. The CDR3 nucleotides read TGTGCCAGCAGTGAAGACGGACTGACTACCAATGAGCAGTTCTTC.

V usage is TRBV4-3 and J usage is TRBJ1-1, with TRBD1 matching 7 bases. Trimming cost V 0 bases and J 0 bases; bases outside gene matches: 16. Germline V gene lookup returns CDR1 LGHNA and CDR2 YSLEER. The CDR3 is made up of 20 amino acids. The CDR3 DNA sequence: TGCGCCAGCAGCCAAGAGGCTATGACAGGGAGGCTCGGAATGAACACTGAAGCTTTCTTT. Protein sequence: CASSQEAMTGRLGMNTEAFF.

The chain recombines TRBV18 with TRBJ1-2, with 8 positions matching TRBD1. The length of the CDR3 is 16 residues. V lost 4 bases and J lost 4; bases outside the gene matches: 11. Looked up from germline, CDR1 is KGHSH and CDR2 is LQKENI. The CDR3 region is CASSLTETGEVYGYTF. The CDR3 DNA is TGTGCCAGCTCACTAACGGAGACAGGGGAGGTCTATGGCTACACCTTC.

This rearrangement joins TRBV30 to TRBJ1-2; 7 positions match TRBD1. The CDR3 sequence is 14 residues long. V gave up 0 bases and J gave up 4 bases; unmatched junction bases: 5. Looked up from germline, CDR1 is GTSNPN and CDR2 is SVGIG (reference sequence). CDR3 amino acids: CAWSVGQAGYGYTF. In nucleotides, the CDR3 is TGTGCCTGGAGTGTTGGACAGGCGGGCTATGGCTACACCTTC.